The 31 T cell receptor beta chains listed next were all sequenced from one sample in a study of identical twins. TCRdb reanalysed the 5' RACE reads using MiXCR and keeps one entry per CDR3 protein. Of 400,000 to 550,000 distinct CDR3 sequences detected, about 24% appear once; the ten largest clones hold 2.5% to 3.5%. The data also belong to a second study, concerning T cells expressing NK-cell markers.

Sequenced material: CD4+ T cells sorted from blood. These receptors were collected from a woman younger than 35 in good health.

This clonotype was detected only a few times. This chain uses TRBV6-5 with TRBJ2-4; unclear D gene. Deletions cut 5 bases from V and 0 bases from J, with 11 bases between. This CDR3 comprises 15 residues. CDR1 and CDR2 (germline): MNHEY, SVGAGI. CDR3 sequence: CASSTTTLAKNIQYF. CDR3 nucleotides: TGTGCCAGCAGTACTACCACACTAGCCAAAAACATTCAGTACTTC.

This clonotype was observed a few times. The genes are TRBV11-1 and TRBJ1-4, with D possibly TRBD1 on 5 matching bases. Germline V CDR1 and CDR2: SGHAT, FQDESV (reference sequence). V lost 3 bases to trimming and J lost 4 bases, with 21 bases between them. This CDR3 is built from 18 residues. The CDR3 reads CASSLSGGAGRFNEKLFF. The CDR3 region has the DNA TGTGCCAGCAGCTTGTCCGGGGGTGCGGGAAGATTTAATGAAAAACTGTTTTTT.

The chain uses TRBV20-1 and TRBJ2-3; 11 bases map to TRBD2. Germline V gene lookup returns CDR1 DFQATT and CDR2 SNEGSKA (reference sequence). This CDR3 has 15 amino acids. With 5 bases clipped from V and 1 base from J, the junction kept 5 bases outside the gene matches. As DNA, the CDR3 is TGCAGTGCTTCCGGGACTAGCGGAGGCACAGATACGCAGTATTTT. Amino acid sequence: CSASGTSGGTDTQYF.

This clonotype was counted between two and nine times. The chain recombines TRBV5-1 with TRBJ2-7; no clear D. The CDR3 spans 14 residues. Trimming left V 1 base short and J 3 bases short, with 11 bases between. Germline CDR1 is SGHRS and CDR2 is YFSETQ. As DNA, the CDR3 is TGCGCCAGCAGCTTGTTGGGCAGCTACTACGAGCAGTACTTC. Translating gives CASSLLGSYYEQYF.

This clonotype was seen a handful of times. J is TRBJ2-1 and V is TRBV20-1; possible D gene TRBD1, 6 bases. CDR3 length: 11 residues. V was cut by 5 bases and J by 7 bases, with 9 bases left in between. The V gene's germline CDR1 is DFQATT and CDR2 SNEGSKA (reference sequence). CDR3 nucleotide sequence: TGCAGTGCTCGGGACAAGAATGAGCAGTTCTTC. Amino acid sequence: CSARDKNEQFF.

The chain joins TRBV4-3 to TRBJ2-7; TRBD2 agrees at 9 bases. After removal of 2 bases from V and 3 bases from J, the junction contained 8 bases not matched to a gene. The CDR3 sequence is 16 residues long. CDR1 and CDR2 from the germline V gene are LGHNA and YSLEER. This chain's CDR3 is CASSQSLTSGFYEQYF. In DNA form, the CDR3 reads TGCGCCAGCAGCCAATCTTTGACTAGCGGATTCTACGAGCAGTACTTC.

This sequence joins TRBV20-1 and TRBJ2-7, with D uncertain. This CDR3 has 11 amino acids. CDR1 and CDR2 from the germline V gene are DFQATT and SNEGSKA (reference sequence). V was clipped by 6 bases and J by 5 bases, with 11 bases between them. The CDR3 nucleotides read TGCAGTGCATCCCCGGGCCACGAGCAGTACTTC. Its translation: CSASPGHEQYF.

The rearrangement uses TRBV11-3 and TRBJ2-7; D could derive from TRBD1 or TRBD2 (6 bases each). CDR3 length: 15 residues. The V end lost 3 bases, the J end lost 3 bases, and 15 bases lay between the germline ends. From germline, CDR1 is SGHNT and CDR2 YENEEA. The CDR3, as DNA: TGTGCCAGCAGCTTCCGGGGGCAGGGACACTACGAGCAGTACTTC. Protein sequence: CASSFRGQGHYEQYF. Drawing the rest from reference TRBV11-3 and TRBJ2-7, the complete variable domain is EAGVVQSPRYKIIEKKQPVAFWCNPISGHNTLYWYLQNLGQGPELLIRYENEEAVDDSQLPKDRFSAERLKGVDSTLKIQPAELGDSAVYLCASSFRGQGHYEQYFGPGTRLTVT.

The CDR3 sequence is CASSPHRDLRETQYF. As DNA, the CDR3 is TGTGCCAGCTCACCACACAGGGATCTAAGGGAGACCCAGTACTTC. V is TRBV18 and J is TRBJ2-5, with D tentatively TRBD1 (6 bases). This CDR3 spans 15 amino acids. Germline assignment: CDR1 KGHSH and CDR2 LQKENI. Trimming took off 1 base at V and 5 bases at J, with 14 bases between the two ends.

This clonotype occurred once. Germline and junction disagree at one end, which may indicate a read error. The chain recombines TRBV20-1 with TRBJ2-3, with D unresolved. CDR3 length: 13 amino acids. CDR1 and CDR2 (germline): DFQATT, SNEGSKA (reference sequence). CDR3 protein: CSALKAVIDTRYF. The CDR3 DNA reads TGCAGTGCTCTCAAGGCTGTTATAGATACGCGGTATTTT.

This clonotype was counted between two and nine times. The chain employs TRBV5-1 and TRBJ2-7; no reliable D call. The CDR3 loop spans 15 amino acids. Germline assignment: CDR1 SGHRS and CDR2 YFSETQ. V lost 4 bases and J lost 2, with 16 bases in between. CDR3 in amino acids: CASSPNRAATYEQYF. CDR3 DNA sequence: TGCGCCAGCAGCCCCAATAGGGCGGCGACCTACGAGCAGTACTTC.

The chain joins TRBV20-1 to TRBJ1-6; 7 bases are a match to TRBD1. The CDR3 spans 13 residues. Germline V gives CDR1 DFQATT, CDR2 SNEGSKA (reference sequence). Trimming cost V 4 bases and J 7 bases; bases outside gene matches: 4. CDR3 amino acids: CSATSTGNSPLHF. The CDR3 DNA follows: TGCAGTGCTACATCGACAGGGAATTCACCCCTCCACTTT.

This clonotype was seen a few times. The chain employs TRBV5-4 and TRBJ2-1, with 9 bases that match TRBD1. Germline-derived CDR1 and CDR2 are SGHNT and YYREEE (reference sequence). Trimming cost V 8 bases and J 8 bases; bases outside gene matches: 8. The CDR3 has 13 amino acids. Here the CDR3 reads CASGTGTGDEQFF. The CDR3 nucleotides are TGTGCCAGTGGGACAGGGACAGGCGATGAGCAGTTCTTC.

This clonotype was observed a few times. The CDR3 is CASSLLNAFHEQFF. The CDR3, as DNA: TGTGCCAGCAGCTTACTTAACGCCTTCCATGAGCAGTTCTTC. This sequence joins TRBV7-9 and TRBJ2-1; D is unresolved. The CDR3 has 14 residues. V dropped 2 bases and J dropped 8 bases, with 13 bases sitting between them. Germline V gene lookup returns CDR1 SEHNR and CDR2 FQNEAQ (reference sequence).

This clonotype was counted a few times. This chain uses TRBV27 with TRBJ1-1; no definite D call. Trimming took 5 bases from V and 6 from J, leaving 13 bases between them. The CDR3 contains 13 residues. CDR1 is MNHEY and CDR2 is SMNVEV in the germline V gene (reference sequence). The CDR3 bases are TGTGCCAGCAGTGTGGAGGATGGGTCTGAAGCTTTCTTT. Translating it yields CASSVEDGSEAFF.

This clonotype was recorded only once. The chain combines TRBV20-1 with TRBJ2-3; 7 nucleotides agree with TRBD2. The V and J ends lost 7 bases and 1 base, in that order; junction bases with no gene match: 2. This CDR3 contains 12 residues. CDR1 and CDR2 (germline): DFQATT, SNEGSKA (reference sequence). The CDR3 DNA reads TGCAGTGGCCGGGGGGGCACAGATACGCAGTATTTT. Amino acids: CSGRGGTDTQYF.

There are a few counts of this clonotype. The chain combines TRBV27 with TRBJ2-5; D is unresolved. Per germline, CDR1 MNHEY and CDR2 SMNVEV (reference sequence). V was shortened by 6 bases and J by 5 bases, with 19 bases between the two germline ends. The CDR3 runs 15 residues. Here the CDR3 DNA reads TGTGCCAGCAGGCGATTCGGGTCGGGTTGGGAGACCCAGTACTTC. Translation: CASRRFGSGWETQYF.

The genes are TRBV7-2 and TRBJ2-1; 7 nucleotides match TRBD2. Looked up from germline, CDR1 is SGHTA and CDR2 is FQGNSA. The J segment lost 7 bases and the V segment lost 7 bases, leaving 4 bases of the junction unmatched. This CDR3 comprises 12 residues. This CDR3 is CASKGGINEQFF. In DNA, the CDR3 is TGTGCCAGCAAGGGAGGGATTAATGAGCAGTTCTTC.

The chain combines TRBV27 with TRBJ1-4; D perhaps matches TRBD1 (5 bases). This CDR3 comprises 14 residues. Trimming took off 4 bases at V and 6 bases at J, with 12 bases between the two ends. Germline values: CDR1 MNHEY, CDR2 SMNVEV (reference sequence). The CDR3, as DNA: TGTGCCAGCAGTTCCGACAGCACCTATGAAAAACTGTTTTTT. It is translated as CASSSDSTYEKLFF.

This clonotype was counted between two and nine times. The chain joins TRBV2 to TRBJ1-1, with D hard to call. There are 15 residues in the CDR3. V was cut by 4 bases and J by 1 base, with 13 bases left in between. Per the germline V gene, CDR1 is SNHLY and CDR2 is FYNNEI. CDR3 loop: CASSVEGEANTEAFF. The CDR3, as DNA: TGTGCCAGCAGTGTAGAGGGAGAAGCGAACACTGAAGCTTTCTTT.

The chain recombines TRBV20-1 with TRBJ2-3, with 11 bases aligning to TRBD2. Trimming cost V 1 base and J 4 bases; bases outside gene matches: 4. There are 15 residues in the CDR3. Germline loops: CDR1 DFQATT, CDR2 SNEGSKA (reference sequence). This chain's CDR3 is CSARVAGGPPDTQYF. The CDR3 coding sequence is TGCAGTGCTAGAGTAGCGGGGGGGCCCCCAGATACGCAGTATTTT.

This clonotype has a handful of counts. The J gene is TRBJ1-5, the V gene TRBV10-3; no clear D. V was trimmed by 8 bases and J by 2 bases, leaving 10 bases between them. The CDR3 contains 13 residues. Germline-derived CDR1 and CDR2 are ENHRY and SYGVKD. This chain's CDR3 is CAIGVSGNQPQHF. CDR3 DNA sequence: TGTGCCATCGGGGTTTCTGGCAATCAGCCCCAGCATTTT.

The sample holds a few counts of this clonotype. The genes are TRBV5-1 and TRBJ2-3; TRBD2 matches 8 bases. The junction had 1 base not matched to a gene; V was cut back by 4 bases and J by 6 bases. This CDR3 comprises 12 residues. Germline CDR1 and CDR2: SGHRS and YFSETQ. The CDR3 DNA reads TGCGCCAGCAGCGGACTAGCCGATACGCAGTATTTT. Translating gives CASSGLADTQYF.

The gene calls are TRBV29-1 and TRBJ2-3; D ambiguous. Per germline, CDR1 SQVTM and CDR2 ANQGSEA. The CDR3 extends over 11 amino acids. With 4 bases removed from V and 6 bases from J, the gap between germline ends came to 8 bases. DNA of the CDR3: TGCAGCGTTGTGAGAACTGATACGCAGTATTTT. This codes for CSVVRTDTQYF.

The genes are TRBV29-1 and TRBJ2-4; no definite D call. CDR1 SQVTM and CDR2 ANQGSEA come from the germline V gene. The CDR3 runs to 12 residues. Trimming shortened V by 3 bases and J by 6 bases, and 9 bases separated the two germline ends. The CDR3 DNA follows: TGCAGCGTTGACTCAGGTTTAAACATTCAGTACTTC. Its translation is CSVDSGLNIQYF.

This clonotype was counted many times. The chain combines TRBV7-9 with TRBJ2-2; TRBD1 might be the D (5 bases). The CDR3 has 14 amino acids. V was trimmed by 1 base and J by 4 bases, leaving 7 bases between them. Germline lookup yields CDR1 SEHNR and CDR2 FQNEAQ (reference sequence). CDR3 region: CASSLGQSTGELFF. In nucleotides, the CDR3 is TGTGCCAGCAGCTTAGGACAGAGCACCGGGGAGCTGTTTTTT.

V and J are TRBV24-1 and TRBJ2-1; D gene unclear. Germline values: CDR1 KGHDR, CDR2 SFDVKD. The CDR3 sequence is 11 residues long. V was shortened by 3 bases and J by 6 bases, with 2 bases between the two germline ends. For the CDR3, the DNA is TGTGCCACCAGTGATATCAATGAGCAGTTCTTC. Amino acid sequence: CATSDINEQFF.

The chain uses TRBV12-3 or TRBV12-4 and TRBJ2-7; 10 positions agree with TRBD2. The CDR3 sequence is 15 residues long. V was clipped by 8 bases and J by 4 bases; unmatched bases: 11. The CDR3 protein is CASYQSASGSYEQYF. The CDR3 DNA is TGTGCCAGCTACCAATCGGCTAGCGGGAGTTACGAGCAGTACTTC.

In this sample, this clonotype turned up a few times. V gene TRBV7-2 combines with J gene TRBJ1-2; no reliable D call. The CDR3 is 11 residues long. The germline V gene has CDR1 SGHTA and CDR2 FQGNSA. V lost 4 bases to trimming and J lost 8 bases, with 8 bases between them. In nucleotides, the CDR3 is TGTGCCAGCAGCTCCATGCAGGGCTACACCTTC. It is translated as CASSSMQGYTF.

This clonotype was counted a few times. This chain uses TRBV9 with TRBJ2-5; D not resolved. The germline V gene has CDR1 SGDLS and CDR2 YYNGEE. The CDR3 has 15 residues. V gave up 0 bases and J gave up 0 bases, with 9 bases separating them. The CDR3 coding sequence is TGTGCCAGCAGCGTAGCAAGCTTGTACCAAGAGACCCAGTACTTC. Amino acid sequence: CASSVASLYQETQYF.

This clonotype was seen a few times. V and J are TRBV5-1 and TRBJ2-5; D is uncertain. The CDR3 covers 14 residues. Trimming shortened V by 1 base and J by 2 bases, and 9 bases separated the two germline ends. The germline V gene encodes CDR1 SGHRS and CDR2 YFSETQ. CDR3 DNA sequence: TGCGCCAGCAGCTTGTTTTCAGATCAAGAGACCCAGTACTTC. Translated, it gives CASSLFSDQETQYF.